Shown below are 17 T cell receptor beta chains from a single sample sequenced in a study of blood T cell repertoires in COVID-19. The repertoire was sequenced with immunoSEQ multiplex PCR; TCRdb's copy has only in-frame clones and lacks some. Here the sample spans 15,000 to 20,000 clones, about 91% being singletons. Sequenced: peripheral blood. The origin of the receptors is a man in his 60s with active COVID-19.

The chain carries TRBV7-8 and TRBJ2-1, with 7 bases that match TRBD2. Trimming cost V 0 bases and J 6 bases; bases outside gene matches: 2. Germline V gene data show CDR1 as SGHVS and CDR2 as FQNEAQ. The CDR3 has 14 amino acids. CDR3 protein: CASSLAGGFNEQFF. The CDR3 DNA reads as TGTGCCAGCAGCTTAGCGGGAGGGTTCAATGAGCAGTTCTTC. The full variable domain, its missing parts supplied by reference TRBV7-8 and TRBJ2-1, is GAGVSQSPRYKVAKRGQDVALRCDPISGHVSLFWYQQALGQGPEFLTYFQNEAQLDKSGLPSDRFFAERPEGSVSTLKIQRTQQEDSAVYLCASSLAGGFNEQFFGPGTRLTVL.

This chain links TRBV30 with TRBJ2-7, with 11 bases matching TRBD1. CDR1 and CDR2 (germline): GTSNPN, SVGIG (reference sequence). This CDR3 contains 14 residues. The J segment lost 2 bases and the V segment lost 3 bases, leaving 3 bases of the junction unmatched. The CDR3 coding sequence is TGTGCCTGGAGCCTGGGACAGGGGGCCTACGAGCAGTACTTC. As protein: CAWSLGQGAYEQYF.

The rearrangement links TRBV24-1 to TRBJ2-1; 7 bases fit TRBD2. Trimming took 4 bases from V and 10 from J; bases not matched to a gene: 9. This CDR3 comprises 14 residues. The V gene's germline CDR1 is KGHDR and CDR2 SFDVKD. CDR3 DNA sequence: TGTGCCACCAGTGACTCGCTTGAGCGGGGAGAGCAGTTCTTC. It is translated as CATSDSLERGEQFF.

The chain has TRBV5-1 and TRBJ2-2; the match to TRBD1 covers 7 bases. The V gene end was trimmed by 3 bases and the J gene end by 6 bases; junction bases not matched to a gene: 8. Germline V gene lookup returns CDR1 SGHRS and CDR2 YFSETQ. This CDR3 region has 15 residues. CDR3 residues: CASSSTGNMAGELFF. CDR3 nucleotide sequence: TGCGCCAGCAGCTCGACAGGGAATATGGCCGGGGAGCTGTTTTTT.

V is TRBV5-4 and J is TRBJ2-5, with 7 bases matching TRBD1. J lost 2 bases, V lost 4 bases, and 8 bases had no gene match. Germline assignment: CDR1 SGHNT and CDR2 YYREEE (reference sequence). The CDR3 consists of 15 residues. In DNA form, the CDR3 reads TGTGCCAGCAGCCCCGGGACAGCGACTCAAGAGACCCAGTACTTC. It yields the protein CASSPGTATQETQYF.

This rearrangement joins TRBV7-2 to TRBJ2-4; D is ambiguous. The CDR3 consists of 16 residues. From germline, CDR1 is SGHTA and CDR2 FQGNSA. V lost 2 bases and J lost 2, with 13 bases in between. Here the CDR3 reads CASSLSWAGTKNIQYF. In DNA form, the CDR3 reads TGTGCCAGCAGCTTAAGTTGGGCCGGAACCAAAAACATTCAGTACTTC. Full variable domain (remainder filled in from reference TRBV7-2 and TRBJ2-4): GAGVSQSPSNKVTEKGKDVELRCDPISGHTALYWYRQSLGQGLEFLIYFQGNSAPDKSGLPSDRFSAERTGGSVSTLTIQRTQQEDSAVYLCASSLSWAGTKNIQYFGAGTRLSVL.

This chain joins TRBV18 and TRBJ1-1, with a weak D call TRBD1 (5 bases). CDR3 length: 15 residues. The ends were cut back, 2 bases at V and 7 bases at J, with 17 bases in the middle. The germline V gene encodes CDR1 KGHSH and CDR2 LQKENI. The CDR3 coding sequence is TGTGCCAGCTCACCATTAAGGGTTACGGGGGTTGAAGCTTTCTTT. The encoded protein is CASSPLRVTGVEAFF.

The V and J genes are TRBV27 and TRBJ1-2; 7 nucleotides line up with TRBD1. Losses at the gene ends were 7 bases for V and 4 bases for J; bases not matched to a gene: 6. CDR1 is MNHEY, CDR2 SMNVEV, per germline (reference sequence). The CDR3 runs to 13 residues. CDR3 residues: CASTPSGGYGYTF. Here the CDR3 DNA reads TGTGCCAGCACCCCCTCAGGGGGCTATGGCTACACCTTC.

V gene TRBV19 combines with J gene TRBJ1-1; TRBD1 agrees at 9 bases. V was clipped by 7 bases and J by 1 base; unmatched bases: 7. This CDR3 has 15 residues. In germline, CDR1 is LNHDA, CDR2 SQIVND (reference sequence). CDR3 in amino acids: CASNRGTGRNTEAFF. The CDR3 region has the DNA TGTGCCAGTAACCGAGGGACAGGGAGGAACACTGAAGCTTTCTTT.

J is TRBJ1-2 and V is TRBV7-2; 7 bases map to TRBD1. Germline V gene data show CDR1 as SGHTA and CDR2 as FQGNSA. CDR3 size: 15 residues. Germline trimming cut 0 bases from V and 7 bases from J; bases unmatched to any gene: 8. CDR3 DNA: TGTGCCAGCAGCTTAGCCCCGACAGGGACGGGTGGCTACACCTTC. Translation gives CASSLAPTGTGGYTF.

The chain carries TRBV4-3 and TRBJ1-2; D is unclear. Germline CDR1 reads LGHNA; CDR2 reads YSLEER. Trimming stripped 0 bases from V and 4 bases from J, with 15 bases between. The CDR3 runs 16 residues. CDR3 sequence reads: CASSQDRPQEIYGYTF. CDR3 nucleotides: TGCGCCAGCAGCCAAGATCGCCCCCAAGAGATCTATGGCTACACCTTC.

On this clone itself: Mismatch with germline at one junction end may stem from a read error. J is TRBJ2-3 and V is TRBV2; 9 bases match TRBD1. Germline V gene data show CDR1 as SNHLY and CDR2 as FYNNEI. The CDR3 extends over 18 amino acids. This CDR3 reads CAGSVTGGLVPGTDTQYF. DNA of the CDR3: TGTGCCGGCAGCGTGACAGGGGGTTTAGTGCCCGGCACAGATACGCAGTATTTT.

The chain recombines TRBV30 with TRBJ2-1, with D perhaps TRBD1 (5 bases). Trimming removed 2 bases from V and 6 bases from J, with 11 bases in between. Germline loops: CDR1 GTSNPN, CDR2 SVGIG (reference sequence). The CDR3 loop spans 13 amino acids. CDR3 region: CAWSPTGLNEQFF. Written as DNA, the CDR3 is TGTGCCTGGAGTCCCACAGGTCTCAATGAGCAGTTCTTC.

J is TRBJ1-2 and V is TRBV28, with D possibly matching TRBD1 (6 bases). The CDR3 is 11 amino acids. The germline V gene has CDR1 MDHEN and CDR2 SYDVKM. Trimming pared 9 bases from V and 7 bases from J, leaving 12 bases between. The CDR3: CASTGQFGYTF. In nucleotides, the CDR3 is TGTGCCAGTACCGGACAGTTTGGCTACACCTTC.

The chain links TRBV19 to TRBJ1-2; 7 positions agree with TRBD1. Germline V gene lookup returns CDR1 LNHDA and CDR2 SQIVND (reference sequence). The length of the CDR3 is 15 residues. V shed 3 bases, J shed 2 bases, and the junction held 6 bases outside the gene matches. The CDR3 nucleotides read TGTGCCAGTAGTATTCGGGACAGACTAAACTATGGCTACACCTTC. Its protein is CASSIRDRLNYGYTF.

J is TRBJ2-7 and V is TRBV4-1; perhaps TRBD2 as D (6 bases). There are 17 residues in the CDR3. Germline V gene data show CDR1 as MGHRA and CDR2 as YSYEKL. V was shortened by 0 bases and J by 7 bases, with 22 bases between the two germline ends. The CDR3 nucleotides are TGCGCCAGCAGCCAAGACATTTCGGCGGGACGCGCGCGGGAGCAGTACTTC. Protein sequence: CASSQDISAGRAREQYF.

The rearrangement uses TRBV29-1 and TRBJ2-1; TRBD2 aligns across 9 bases. This CDR3 is 14 amino acids long. The V gene's germline CDR1 is SQVTM and CDR2 ANQGSEA. V trimming: 6 bases; J trimming: 8 bases; junction bases outside the gene matches: 11. The DNA for the CDR3 is TGCAGCGTGGCCCAAGGCGGGGGGGTCTATGAGCAGTTCTTC. Protein sequence: CSVAQGGGVYEQFF.